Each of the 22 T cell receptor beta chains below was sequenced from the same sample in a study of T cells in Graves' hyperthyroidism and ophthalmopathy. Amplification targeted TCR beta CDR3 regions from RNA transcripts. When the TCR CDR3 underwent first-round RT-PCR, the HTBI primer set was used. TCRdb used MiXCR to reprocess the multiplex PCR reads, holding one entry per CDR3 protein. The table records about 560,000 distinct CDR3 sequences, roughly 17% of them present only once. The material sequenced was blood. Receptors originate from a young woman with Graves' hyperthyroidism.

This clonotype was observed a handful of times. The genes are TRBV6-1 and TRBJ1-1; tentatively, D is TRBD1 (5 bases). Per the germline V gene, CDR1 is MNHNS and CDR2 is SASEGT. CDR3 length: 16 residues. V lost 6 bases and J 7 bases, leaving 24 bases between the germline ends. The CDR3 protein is CASSGGNSDPWDEAFF. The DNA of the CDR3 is TGTGCCAGCAGCGGGGGGAACTCTGACCCCTGGGATGAAGCTTTCTTT.

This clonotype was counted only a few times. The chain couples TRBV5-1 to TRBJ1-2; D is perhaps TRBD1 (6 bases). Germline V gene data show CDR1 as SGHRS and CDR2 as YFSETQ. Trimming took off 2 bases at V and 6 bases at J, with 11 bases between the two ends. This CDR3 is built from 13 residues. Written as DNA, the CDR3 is TGCGCCAGCAGCTTCCAGGGGCGAGATGGCTACACCTTC. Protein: CASSFQGRDGYTF.

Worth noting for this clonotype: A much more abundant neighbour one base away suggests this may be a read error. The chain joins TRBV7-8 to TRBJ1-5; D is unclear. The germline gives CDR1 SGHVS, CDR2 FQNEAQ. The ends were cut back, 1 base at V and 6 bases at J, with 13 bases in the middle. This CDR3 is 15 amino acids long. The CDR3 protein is CASSLGVGVSQPQHF. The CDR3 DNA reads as TGTGCCAGCAGCTTAGGCGTTGGGGTCTCTCAGCCCCAGCATTTT.

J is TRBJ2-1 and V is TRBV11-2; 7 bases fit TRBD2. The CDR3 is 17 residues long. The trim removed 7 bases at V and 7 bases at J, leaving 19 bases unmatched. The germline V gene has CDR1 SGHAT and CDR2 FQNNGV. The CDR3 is CASTSREGRGSLNEQFF. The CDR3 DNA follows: TGTGCCAGCACCTCAAGAGAGGGTCGCGGGAGTTTAAATGAGCAGTTCTTC.

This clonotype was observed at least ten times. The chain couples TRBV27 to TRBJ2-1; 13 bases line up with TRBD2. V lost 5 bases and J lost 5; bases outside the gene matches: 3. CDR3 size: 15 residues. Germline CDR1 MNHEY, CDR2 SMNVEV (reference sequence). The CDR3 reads CASSPLAGGDNEQFF. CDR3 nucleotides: TGTGCCAGCAGTCCACTAGCGGGAGGGGACAATGAGCAGTTCTTC.

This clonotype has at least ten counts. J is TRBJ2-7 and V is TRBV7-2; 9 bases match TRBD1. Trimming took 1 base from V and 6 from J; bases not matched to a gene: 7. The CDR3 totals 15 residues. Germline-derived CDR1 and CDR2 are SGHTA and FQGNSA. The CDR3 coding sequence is TGTGCCAGCAGCTTAGGGACAGGGGTCCCAGCCGAGCAGTACTTC. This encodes CASSLGTGVPAEQYF.

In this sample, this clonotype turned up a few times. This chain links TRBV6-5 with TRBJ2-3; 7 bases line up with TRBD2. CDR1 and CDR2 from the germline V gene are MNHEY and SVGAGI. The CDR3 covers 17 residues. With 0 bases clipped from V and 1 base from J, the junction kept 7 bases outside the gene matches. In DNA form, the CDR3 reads TGTGCCAGCAGTTACTCGCCAACGGGGAGGGGCACAGATACGCAGTATTTT. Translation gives CASSYSPTGRGTDTQYF.

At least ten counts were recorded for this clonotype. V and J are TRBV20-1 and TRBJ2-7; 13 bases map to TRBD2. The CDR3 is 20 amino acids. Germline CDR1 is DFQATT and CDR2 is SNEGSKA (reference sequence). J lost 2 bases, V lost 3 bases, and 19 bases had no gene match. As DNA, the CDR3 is TGCAGTGCTAGGGGATTTGGGGGACTAGCGGGACCCTCCATTCCCTACGAGCAGTACTTC. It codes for CSARGFGGLAGPSIPYEQYF.

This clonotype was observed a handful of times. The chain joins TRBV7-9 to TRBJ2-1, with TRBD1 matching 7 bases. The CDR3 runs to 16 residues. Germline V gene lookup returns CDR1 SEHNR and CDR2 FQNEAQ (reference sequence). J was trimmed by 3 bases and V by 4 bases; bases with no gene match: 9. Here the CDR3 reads CASSSSRDRNYNEQFF. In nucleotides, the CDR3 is TGTGCCAGCAGCTCGTCCCGGGACAGAAACTACAATGAGCAGTTCTTC.

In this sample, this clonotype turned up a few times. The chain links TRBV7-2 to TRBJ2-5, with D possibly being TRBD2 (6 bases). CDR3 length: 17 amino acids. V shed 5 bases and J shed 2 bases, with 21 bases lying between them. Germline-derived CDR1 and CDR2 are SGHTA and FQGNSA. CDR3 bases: TGTGCCAGCAGCCCAAGGACCGCTACCCGGGGGCAAGAGACCCAGTACTTC. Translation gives CASSPRTATRGQETQYF.

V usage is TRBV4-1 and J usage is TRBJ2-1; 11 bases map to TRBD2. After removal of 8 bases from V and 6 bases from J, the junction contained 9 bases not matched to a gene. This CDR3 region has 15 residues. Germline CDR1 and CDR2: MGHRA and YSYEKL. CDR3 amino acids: CASQIGLAGSNEQFF. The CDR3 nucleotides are TGCGCCAGCCAAATTGGACTAGCGGGTTCCAATGAGCAGTTCTTC.

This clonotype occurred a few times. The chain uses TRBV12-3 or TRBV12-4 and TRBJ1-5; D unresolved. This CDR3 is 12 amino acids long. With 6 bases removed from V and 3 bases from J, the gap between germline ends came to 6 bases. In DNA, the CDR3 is TGTGCCAGCAGACTCTACAATCAGCCCCAGCATTTT. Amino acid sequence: CASRLYNQPQHF.

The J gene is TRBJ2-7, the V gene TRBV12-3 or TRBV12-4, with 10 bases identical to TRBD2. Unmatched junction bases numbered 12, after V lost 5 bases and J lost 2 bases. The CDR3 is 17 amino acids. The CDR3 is CASSEMAGTSVPYEQYF. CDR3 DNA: TGTGCCAGCAGTGAAATGGCCGGGACTAGCGTACCCTACGAGCAGTACTTC.

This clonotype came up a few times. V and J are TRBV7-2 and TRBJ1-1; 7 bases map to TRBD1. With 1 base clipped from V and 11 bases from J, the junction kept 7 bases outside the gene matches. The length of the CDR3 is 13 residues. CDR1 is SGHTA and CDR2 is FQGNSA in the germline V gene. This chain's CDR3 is CASSLEDRAGAFF. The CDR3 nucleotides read TGTGCCAGCAGCTTAGAAGACAGGGCCGGCGCTTTCTTT.

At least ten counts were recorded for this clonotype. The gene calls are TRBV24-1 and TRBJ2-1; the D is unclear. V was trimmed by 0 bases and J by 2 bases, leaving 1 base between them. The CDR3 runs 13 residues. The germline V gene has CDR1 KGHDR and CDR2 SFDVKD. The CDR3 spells CATSDLPYNEQFF. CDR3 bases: TGTGCCACCAGTGATTTGCCCTACAATGAGCAGTTCTTC.

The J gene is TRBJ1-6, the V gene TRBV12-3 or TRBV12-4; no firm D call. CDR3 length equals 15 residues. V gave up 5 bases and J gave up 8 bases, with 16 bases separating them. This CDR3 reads CASSLGSTTYSPLHF. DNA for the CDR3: TGTGCCAGCAGTCTAGGGTCTACTACCTATTCACCCCTCCACTTT.

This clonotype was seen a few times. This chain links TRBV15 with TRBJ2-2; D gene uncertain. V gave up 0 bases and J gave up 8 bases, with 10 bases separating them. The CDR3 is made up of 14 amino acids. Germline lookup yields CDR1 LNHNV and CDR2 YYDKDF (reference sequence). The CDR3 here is CATSRDLGMGELFF. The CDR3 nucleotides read TGTGCCACCAGCAGAGATCTGGGGATGGGGGAGCTGTTTTTT.

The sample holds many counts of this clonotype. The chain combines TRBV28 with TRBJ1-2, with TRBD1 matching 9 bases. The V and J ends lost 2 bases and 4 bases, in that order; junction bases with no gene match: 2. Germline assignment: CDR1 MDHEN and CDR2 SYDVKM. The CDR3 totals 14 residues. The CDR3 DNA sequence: TGTGCCAGCAGTTTACTGGGACAGGGCTATGGCTACACCTTC. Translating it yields CASSLLGQGYGYTF.

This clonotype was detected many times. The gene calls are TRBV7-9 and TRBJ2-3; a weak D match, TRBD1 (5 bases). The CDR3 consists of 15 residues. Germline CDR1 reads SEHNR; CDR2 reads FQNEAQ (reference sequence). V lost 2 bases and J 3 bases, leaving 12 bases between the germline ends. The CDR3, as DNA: TGTGCCAGCAGCTTACGGCAGGGATTTACAGATACGCAGTATTTT. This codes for CASSLRQGFTDTQYF.

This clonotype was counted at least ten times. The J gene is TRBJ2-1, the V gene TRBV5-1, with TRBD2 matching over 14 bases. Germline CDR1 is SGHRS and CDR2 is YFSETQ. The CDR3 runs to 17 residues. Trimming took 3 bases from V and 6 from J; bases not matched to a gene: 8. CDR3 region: CASSWGLAGDKGNEQFF. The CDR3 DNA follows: TGCGCCAGCAGCTGGGGACTAGCGGGAGATAAGGGCAATGAGCAGTTCTTC.

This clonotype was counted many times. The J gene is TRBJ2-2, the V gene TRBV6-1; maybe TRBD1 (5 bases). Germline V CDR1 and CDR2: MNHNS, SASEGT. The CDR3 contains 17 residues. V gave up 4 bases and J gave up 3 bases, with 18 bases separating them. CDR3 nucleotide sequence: TGTGCCAGCAGTGTTTCCCCCAGGGCCGTGGACACCGGGGAGCTGTTTTTT. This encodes CASSVSPRAVDTGELFF.

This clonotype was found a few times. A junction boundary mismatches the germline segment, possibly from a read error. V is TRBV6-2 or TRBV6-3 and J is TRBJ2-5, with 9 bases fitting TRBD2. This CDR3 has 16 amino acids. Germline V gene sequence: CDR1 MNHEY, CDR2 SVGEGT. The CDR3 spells CASSYSMGTSQEAQYF. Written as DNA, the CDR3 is TGTGCCAGCAGTTACTCAATGGGGACTAGCCAAGAGGCCCAGTACTTC.